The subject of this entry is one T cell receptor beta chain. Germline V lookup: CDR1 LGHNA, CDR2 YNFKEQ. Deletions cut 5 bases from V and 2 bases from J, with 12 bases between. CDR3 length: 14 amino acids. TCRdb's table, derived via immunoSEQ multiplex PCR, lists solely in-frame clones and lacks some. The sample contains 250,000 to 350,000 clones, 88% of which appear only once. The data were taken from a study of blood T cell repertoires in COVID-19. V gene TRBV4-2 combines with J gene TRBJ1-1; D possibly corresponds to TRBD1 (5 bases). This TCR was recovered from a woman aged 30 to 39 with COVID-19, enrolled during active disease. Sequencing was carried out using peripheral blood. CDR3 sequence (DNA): TGTGCCAGCAGCGGAGAGACAGAAAACACTGAAGCTTTCTTT. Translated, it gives CASSGETENTEAFF.